The 14 T cell receptor beta chains below come from one sample, sequenced in a study of response to subunit inactivated influenza vaccine. In TCRdb, the RT-PCR reads were re-called with MiXCR into one record per CDR3 protein. The sample contains 800,000 to 1,000,000 distinct CDR3 sequences, approximately 22% of which appear only once. This sample comprised PBMCs from blood, obtained about 5 days after vaccination. These receptors came from a man aged 50-59 years who received an inactivated influenza vaccine.

This clonotype was seen a few times. The V and J genes are TRBV5-1 and TRBJ2-3, with 12 bases identical to TRBD2. Looked up from germline, CDR1 is SGHRS and CDR2 is YFSETQ. After removal of 4 bases from V and 0 bases from J, the junction contained 6 bases not matched to a gene. CDR3 length: 17 amino acids. The chain's CDR3 is CASSTTSGRTSTDTQYF. CDR3 sequence (DNA): TGCGCCAGCAGCACAACTAGCGGGAGGACTAGCACAGATACGCAGTATTTT.

The V call is TRBV20-1, the J call TRBJ2-3; 10 bases match TRBD2. Germline CDR1 is DFQATT and CDR2 is SNEGSKA (reference sequence). The CDR3 spans 15 residues. With V trimmed by 4 bases and J by 1 base, 5 bases remained unmatched. CDR3 region: CSAIPGTSGTDTQYF. The CDR3 DNA follows: TGCAGTGCTATCCCCGGGACTAGCGGCACAGATACGCAGTATTTT.

The chain recombines TRBV20-1 with TRBJ2-7; 7 nucleotides line up with TRBD2. There are 14 residues in the CDR3. J lost 3 bases, V lost 3 bases, and 8 bases had no gene match. Germline loops: CDR1 DFQATT, CDR2 SNEGSKA (reference sequence). In DNA, the CDR3 is TGCAGTGCTAGTCGCTCTTGGGAGGGCTACGAGCAGTACTTC. Its protein is CSASRSWEGYEQYF.

The rearrangement joins TRBV6-2 or TRBV6-3 to TRBJ1-1; no firm D call. Germline CDR1 MNHEY, CDR2 SVGEGT. The CDR3 extends over 15 amino acids. Trimming took 0 bases from V and 3 from J, leaving 11 bases between them. For the CDR3, the DNA is TGTGCCAGCAGTTACTCGCGGTCGACTCACACTGAAGCTTTCTTT. It specifies CASSYSRSTHTEAFF.

The chain recombines TRBV30 with TRBJ2-1; 8 positions agree with TRBD2. The V gene's germline CDR1 is GTSNPN and CDR2 SVGIG (reference sequence). Trimming removed 3 bases from V and 4 bases from J; junction bases left unmatched: 8. This CDR3 is 15 amino acids long. The CDR3 DNA sequence: TGTGCCTGGAGACCCGGACTAGCTTCTTACAATGAGCAGTTCTTC. Translating it yields CAWRPGLASYNEQFF.

The chain carries TRBV12-3 or TRBV12-4 and TRBJ2-1; 8 nucleotides agree with TRBD2. V trimming: 6 bases; J trimming: 9 bases; junction bases outside the gene matches: 7. This CDR3 is built from 13 residues. CDR3 in DNA: TGTGCCAGCAGGTACCGGGAGGGAGGTGAGCAGTTCTTC. Translating gives CASRYREGGEQFF.

The gene calls are TRBV25-1 and TRBJ2-1; 11 bases match TRBD2. The germline CDR1 and CDR2 sequences are MGHDK and SYGVNS. The CDR3 is 14 amino acids. V lost 10 bases and J lost 5; bases outside the gene matches: 7. CDR3 bases: TGTGCCAACTTTACTAGCGGGGGTAACAATGAGCAGTTCTTC. Translation: CANFTSGGNNEQFF.

V gene TRBV5-1 combines with J gene TRBJ2-5, with D unresolved. V was trimmed by 0 bases and J by 2 bases, leaving 11 bases between them. This CDR3 has 15 residues. Per germline, CDR1 SGHRS and CDR2 YFSETQ. CDR3 residues: CASSLDPMTQETQYF. The CDR3 bases are TGCGCCAGCAGCTTGGACCCTATGACACAAGAGACCCAGTACTTC.

The V and J genes are TRBV5-1 and TRBJ2-7; 8 nucleotides agree with TRBD1. CDR3 length: 14 amino acids. CDR1 is SGHRS and CDR2 is YFSETQ in the germline V gene. V lost 0 bases, J lost 4 bases, and 3 bases stayed unmatched. CDR3 sequence: CASSLGTGKYEQYF. The CDR3 DNA reads TGCGCCAGCAGCTTGGGGACAGGGAAGTACGAGCAGTACTTC.

The rearrangement uses TRBV5-1 and TRBJ2-3; a weak D match, TRBD1 (5 bases). V lost 7 bases, J lost 2 bases, and 14 bases lay in between. Germline loops: CDR1 SGHRS, CDR2 YFSETQ. The CDR3 consists of 14 residues. CDR3 nucleotide sequence: TGCGCCAGCTGTTCTGACAGCCACACAGATACGCAGTATTTT. It specifies CASCSDSHTDTQYF. Variable domain in full (rest from reference TRBV5-1 and TRBJ2-3): KAGVTQTPRYLIKTRGQQVTLSCSPISGHRSVSWYQQTPGQGLQFLFEYFSETQRNKGNFPGRFSGRQFSNSRSEMNVSTLELGDSALYLCASCSDSHTDTQYFGPGTRLTVL.

There are a few counts of this clonotype. The chain employs TRBV20-1 and TRBJ2-1, with 13 nucleotides matching TRBD2. Germline V gene lookup returns CDR1 DFQATT and CDR2 SNEGSKA (reference sequence). This CDR3 contains 14 residues. The V segment lost 5 bases and the J segment 7 bases; nucleotides outside the gene matches: 5. The CDR3 DNA follows: TGCAGTGCTGAACTAGCGGGAGGGCGGAATGAGCAGTTCTTC. It yields the protein CSAELAGGRNEQFF.

V gene TRBV10-2 combines with J gene TRBJ2-7; TRBD1 might be the D (5 bases). The germline V gene encodes CDR1 WSHSY and CDR2 SAAADI. CDR3 length equals 13 residues. Trimming shortened V by 0 bases and J by 5 bases, and 8 bases separated the two germline ends. This chain's CDR3 is CASSESTGDEQYF. In DNA, the CDR3 is TGCGCCAGCAGTGAGTCAACAGGCGACGAGCAGTACTTC.

The chain employs TRBV13 and TRBJ1-1; maybe TRBD1 (6 bases). There are 14 residues in the CDR3. Per germline, CDR1 PRHDT and CDR2 FYEKMQ (reference sequence). Deletions cut 1 base from V and 3 bases from J, with 9 bases between. DNA for the CDR3: TGTGCCAGCAGCTTAGAGGGGGTGGACACTGAAGCTTTCTTT. As protein: CASSLEGVDTEAFF. Full variable domain (rest looked up from reference TRBV13 and TRBJ1-1): AAGVIQSPRHLIKEKRETATLKCYPIPRHDTVYWYQQGPGQDPQFLISFYEKMQSDKGSIPDRFSAQQFSDYHSELNMSSLELGDSALYFCASSLEGVDTEAFFGQGTRLTVV.

In its sample, this clonotype was seen many times. This chain joins TRBV11-2 and TRBJ2-1; no definite D call. Germline CDR1 SGHAT, CDR2 FQNNGV. Trimming left V 1 base short and J 0 bases short, with 7 bases between. This CDR3 contains 15 residues. The CDR3 reads CASSLARNSYNEQFF. Here the CDR3 DNA reads TGTGCCAGCAGCTTAGCCCGTAACTCCTACAATGAGCAGTTCTTC.